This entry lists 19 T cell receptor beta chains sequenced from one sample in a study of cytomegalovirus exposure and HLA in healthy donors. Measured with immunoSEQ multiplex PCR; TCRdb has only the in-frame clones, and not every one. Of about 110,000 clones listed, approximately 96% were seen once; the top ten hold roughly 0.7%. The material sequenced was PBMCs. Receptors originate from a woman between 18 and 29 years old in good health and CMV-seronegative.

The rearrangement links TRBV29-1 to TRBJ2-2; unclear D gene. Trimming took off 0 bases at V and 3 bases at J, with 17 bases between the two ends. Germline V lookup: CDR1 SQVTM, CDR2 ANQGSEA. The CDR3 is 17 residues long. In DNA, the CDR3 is TGCAGCGTTGAAGATACCCGGGTCCCGACTCACACCGGGGAGCTGTTTTTT. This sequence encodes CSVEDTRVPTHTGELFF.

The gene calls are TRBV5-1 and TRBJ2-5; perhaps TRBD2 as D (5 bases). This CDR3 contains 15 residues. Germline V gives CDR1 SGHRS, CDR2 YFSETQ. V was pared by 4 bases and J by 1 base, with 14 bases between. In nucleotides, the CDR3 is TGCGCCAGCAGCCCCCCGCGCGGAGGCCAAGAGACCCAGTACTTC. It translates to CASSPPRGGQETQYF.

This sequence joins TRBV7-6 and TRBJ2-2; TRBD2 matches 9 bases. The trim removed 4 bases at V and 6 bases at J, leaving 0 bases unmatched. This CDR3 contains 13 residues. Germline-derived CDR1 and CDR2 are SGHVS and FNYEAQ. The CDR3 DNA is TGTGCCAGCAGCTCTAGCGGGGCCGGGGAGCTGTTTTTT. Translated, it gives CASSSSGAGELFF.

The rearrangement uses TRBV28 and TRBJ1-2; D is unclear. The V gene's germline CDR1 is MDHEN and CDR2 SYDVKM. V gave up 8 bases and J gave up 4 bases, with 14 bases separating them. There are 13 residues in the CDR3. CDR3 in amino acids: CASGAGILYGYTF. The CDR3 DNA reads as TGTGCCAGCGGAGCCGGGATCCTCTATGGCTACACCTTC.

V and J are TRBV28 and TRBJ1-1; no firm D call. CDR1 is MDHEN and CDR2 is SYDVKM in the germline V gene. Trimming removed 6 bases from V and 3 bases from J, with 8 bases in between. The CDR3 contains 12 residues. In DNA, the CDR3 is TGTGCCAGCAGCCAACTTGACACTGAAGCTTTCTTT. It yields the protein CASSQLDTEAFF.

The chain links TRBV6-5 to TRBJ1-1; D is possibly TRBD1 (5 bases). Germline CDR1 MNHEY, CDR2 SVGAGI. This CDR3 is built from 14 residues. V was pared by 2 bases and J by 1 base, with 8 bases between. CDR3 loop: CASSYQGANTEAFF. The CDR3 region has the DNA TGTGCCAGCAGTTACCAGGGTGCGAACACTGAAGCTTTCTTT.

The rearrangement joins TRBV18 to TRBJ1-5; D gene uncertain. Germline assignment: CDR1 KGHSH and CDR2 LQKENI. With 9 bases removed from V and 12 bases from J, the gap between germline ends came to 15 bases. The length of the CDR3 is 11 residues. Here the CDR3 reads CASSGEAFQHF. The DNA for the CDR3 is TGTGCCAGTTCAGGAGAGGCGTTCCAGCATTTT.

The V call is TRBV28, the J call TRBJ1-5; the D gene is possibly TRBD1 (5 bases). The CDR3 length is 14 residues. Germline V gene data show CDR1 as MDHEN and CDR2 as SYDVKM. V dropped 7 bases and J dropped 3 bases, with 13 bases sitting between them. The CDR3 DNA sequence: TGTGCCAGCACTGACAGTTGGGACAATCAGCCCCAGCATTTT. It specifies CASTDSWDNQPQHF.

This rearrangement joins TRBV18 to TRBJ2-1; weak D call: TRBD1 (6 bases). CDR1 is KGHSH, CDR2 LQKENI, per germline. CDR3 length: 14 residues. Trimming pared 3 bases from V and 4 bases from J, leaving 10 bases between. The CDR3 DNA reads TGTGCCAGCTCACCCGGACAGAGATACAATGAGCAGTTCTTC. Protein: CASSPGQRYNEQFF.

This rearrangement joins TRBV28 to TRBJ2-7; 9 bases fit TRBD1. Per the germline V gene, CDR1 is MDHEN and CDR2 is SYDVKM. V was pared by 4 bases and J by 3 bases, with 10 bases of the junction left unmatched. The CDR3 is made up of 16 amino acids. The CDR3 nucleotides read TGTGCCAGCAGTTACCCGTTCGGGACAGGGAACTACGAGCAGTACTTC. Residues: CASSYPFGTGNYEQYF.

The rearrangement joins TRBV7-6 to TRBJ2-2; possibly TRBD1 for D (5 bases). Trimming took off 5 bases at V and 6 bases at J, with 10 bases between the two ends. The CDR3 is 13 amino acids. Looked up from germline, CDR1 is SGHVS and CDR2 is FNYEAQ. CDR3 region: CASSAGLPGELFF. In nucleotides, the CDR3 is TGTGCCAGCAGCGCAGGGTTACCCGGGGAGCTGTTTTTT. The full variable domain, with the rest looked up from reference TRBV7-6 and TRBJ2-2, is GAGVSQSPRYKVTKRGQDVALRCDPISGHVSLYWYRQALGQGPEFLTYFNYEAQQDKSGLPNDRFSAERPEGSISTLTIQRTEQRDSAMYRCASSAGLPGELFFGEGSRLTVL.

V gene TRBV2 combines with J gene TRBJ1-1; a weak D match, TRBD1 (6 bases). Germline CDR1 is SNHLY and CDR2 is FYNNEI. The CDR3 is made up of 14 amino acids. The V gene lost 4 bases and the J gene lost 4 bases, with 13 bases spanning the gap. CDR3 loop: CASSAGSGVTEAFF. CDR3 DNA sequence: TGTGCCAGCAGTGCGGGCTCAGGGGTCACTGAAGCTTTCTTT.

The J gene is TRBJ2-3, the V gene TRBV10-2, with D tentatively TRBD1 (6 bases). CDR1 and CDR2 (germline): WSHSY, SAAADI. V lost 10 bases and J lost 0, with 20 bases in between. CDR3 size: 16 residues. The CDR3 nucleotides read TGCGCCACATACCGGGACACCCTACGGAGCACAGATACGCAGTATTTT. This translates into CATYRDTLRSTDTQYF.

CDR3 loop: CASSLRDMGYNEQFF. The CDR3 DNA follows: TGTGCCAGCAGCCTACGGGACATGGGCTACAATGAGCAGTTCTTC. The J gene is TRBJ2-1, the V gene TRBV9; tentatively, D is TRBD1 (6 bases). Trimming took 4 bases from V and 3 from J, leaving 14 bases between them. This CDR3 region has 15 residues. Per the germline V gene, CDR1 is SGDLS and CDR2 is YYNGEE.

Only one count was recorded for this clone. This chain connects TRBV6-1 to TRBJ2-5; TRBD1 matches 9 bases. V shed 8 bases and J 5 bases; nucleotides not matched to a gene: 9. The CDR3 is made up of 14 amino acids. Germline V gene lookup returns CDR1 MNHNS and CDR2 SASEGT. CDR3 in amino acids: CASSPGQGWETQYF. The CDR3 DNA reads TGTGCCAGCTCCCCGGGACAGGGTTGGGAGACCCAGTACTTC.

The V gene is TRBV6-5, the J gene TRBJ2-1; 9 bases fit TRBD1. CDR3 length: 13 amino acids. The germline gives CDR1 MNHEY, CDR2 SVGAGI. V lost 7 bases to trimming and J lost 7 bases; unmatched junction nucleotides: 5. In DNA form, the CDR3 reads TGTGCCAGCACCGTGACAGGGGGAAATGAGCAGTTCTTC. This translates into CASTVTGGNEQFF.

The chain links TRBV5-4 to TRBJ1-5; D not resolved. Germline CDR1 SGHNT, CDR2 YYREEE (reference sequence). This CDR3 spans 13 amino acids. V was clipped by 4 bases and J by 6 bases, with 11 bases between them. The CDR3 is CASSGESGQPQHF. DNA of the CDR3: TGTGCCAGCAGCGGTGAATCCGGTCAGCCCCAGCATTTT.

The CDR3 protein is CASSIQNTEAFF. In DNA, the CDR3 is TGTGCCAGCAGCATTCAAAACACTGAAGCTTTCTTT. The V gene is TRBV6-1, the J gene TRBJ1-1; D gene unclear. With 6 bases removed from V and 2 bases from J, the gap between germline ends came to 7 bases. The V gene's germline CDR1 is MNHNS and CDR2 SASEGT. There are 12 residues in the CDR3.

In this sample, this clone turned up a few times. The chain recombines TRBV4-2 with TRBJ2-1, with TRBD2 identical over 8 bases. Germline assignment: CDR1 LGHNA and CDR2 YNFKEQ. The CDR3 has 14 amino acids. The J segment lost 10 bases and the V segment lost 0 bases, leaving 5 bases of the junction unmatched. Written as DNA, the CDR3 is TGTGCCAGCAGCCAAGATTTAGCGGGGTCGGAGCAGTTCTTC. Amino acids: CASSQDLAGSEQFF.